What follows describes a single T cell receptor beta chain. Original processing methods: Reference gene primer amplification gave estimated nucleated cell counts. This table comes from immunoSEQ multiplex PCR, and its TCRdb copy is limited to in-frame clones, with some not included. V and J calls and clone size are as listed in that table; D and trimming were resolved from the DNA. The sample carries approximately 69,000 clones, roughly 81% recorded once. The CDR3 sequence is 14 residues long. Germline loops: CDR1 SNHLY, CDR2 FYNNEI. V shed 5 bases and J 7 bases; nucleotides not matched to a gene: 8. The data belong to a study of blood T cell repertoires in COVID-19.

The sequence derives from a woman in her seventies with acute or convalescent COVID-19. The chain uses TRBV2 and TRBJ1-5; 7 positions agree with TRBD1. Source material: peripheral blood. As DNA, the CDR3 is TGTGCCAGCAGTCTCACAGGGGCACCCCAGCCCCAGCATTTT. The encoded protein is CASSLTGAPQPQHF. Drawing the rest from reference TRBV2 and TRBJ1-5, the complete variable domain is EPEVTQTPSHQVTQMGQEVILRCVPISNHLYFYWYRQILGQKVEFLVSFYNNEISEKSEIFDDQFSVERPDGSNFTLKIRSTKLEDSAMYFCASSLTGAPQPQHFGDGTRLSIL.